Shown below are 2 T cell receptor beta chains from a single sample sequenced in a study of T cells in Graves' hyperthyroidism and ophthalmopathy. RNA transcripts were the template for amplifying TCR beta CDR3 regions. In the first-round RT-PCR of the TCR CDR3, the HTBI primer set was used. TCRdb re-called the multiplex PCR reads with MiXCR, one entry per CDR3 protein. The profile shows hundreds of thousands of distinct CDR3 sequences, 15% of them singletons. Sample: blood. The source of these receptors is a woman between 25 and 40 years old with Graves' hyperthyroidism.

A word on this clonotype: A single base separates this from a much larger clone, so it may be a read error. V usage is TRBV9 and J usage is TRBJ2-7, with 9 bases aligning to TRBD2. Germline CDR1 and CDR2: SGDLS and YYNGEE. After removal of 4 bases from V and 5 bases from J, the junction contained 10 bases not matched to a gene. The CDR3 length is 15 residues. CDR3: CASSPGGRASDEQYF. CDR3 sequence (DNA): TGTGCCAGCAGCCCCGGCGGGAGGGCCTCGGACGAGCAGTACTTC.

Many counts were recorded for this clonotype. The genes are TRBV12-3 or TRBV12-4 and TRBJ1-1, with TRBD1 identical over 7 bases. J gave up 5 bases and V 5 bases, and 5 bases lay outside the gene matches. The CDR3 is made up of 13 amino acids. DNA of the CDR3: TGTGCCAGCAGTCAGGGGGGCAGGACTGAAGCTTTCTTT. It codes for CASSQGGRTEAFF.